This is a list of T cell receptor beta chains from one sample in a study of T cells in Graves' hyperthyroidism and ophthalmopathy. TCRdb recomputed calls from the multiplex PCR reads with MiXCR, one row per CDR3 protein. In the table there are around 720,000 distinct CDR3 sequences, under 45% of which are singletons. Sequencing input: blood. These receptors were taken from a middle-aged woman with Graves' hyperthyroidism. Each CDR3 is given with its conserved first and last residue. Size values are once, few and many counts, or a class for expanded clones, and some rows have none.

J: TRBJ1-5; V: TRBV4-3; size: -; CDR3: CASSQGTLEPQHF
J: TRBJ1-1; V: TRBV7-9; size: many; CDR3: CASSLSGGNTEAFF
J: TRBJ1-5; V: TRBV20-1; size: -; CDR3: CSATLTGEGQPQHF
J: TRBJ2-4; V: TRBV10-3; size: few; CDR3: CAISGDGTGNIQYF
J: TRBJ1-2; V: TRBV7-2; size: many; CDR3: CASSRGQGSSYGYTF
J: TRBJ1-1; V: TRBV7-3; size: once; CDR3: CASSFPSPHRTWDTEAFF
J: TRBJ2-2; V: TRBV29-1; size: few; CDR3: CSALGTGDTGELFF
J: TRBJ1-1; V: TRBV10-2; size: -; CDR3: CASRATDTEAFF
J: TRBJ1-2; V: TRBV29-1; size: -; CDR3: CSVESRLLSGNTF
J: TRBJ2-5; V: TRBV20-1; size: -; CDR3: CSAQETQYF
J: TRBJ2-7; V: TRBV9; size: -; CDR3: CASSVDAGAFYEQCF
J: TRBJ1-5; V: TRBV2; size: many; CDR3: CASSVGAQPQHF
J: TRBJ2-5; V: TRBV24-1; size: -; CDR3: CATSAYETQYF
J: TRBJ1-5; V: TRBV2; size: many; CDR3: CASSLRDNSDQPQHF
J: TRBJ1-1; V: TRBV13; size: many; CDR3: CASIQPGKRTEAFF
J: TRBJ1-2; V: TRBV19; size: few; CDR3: CASSIQFDGSQANYGYTF
J: TRBJ1-1; V: TRBV19; size: -; CDR3: CASSIVTGQWTEAFF
J: TRBJ1-5; V: TRBV28; size: -; CDR3: CASSGGQNNQPQHF
J: TRBJ2-5; V: TRBV12-3/TRBV12-4; size: -; CDR3: CASSSTGEGTQYF
J: TRBJ1-5; V: TRBV6-6; size: -; CDR3: CASSYSGGISQPQHF
J: TRBJ1-1; V: TRBV5-2; size: -; CDR3: CASNPLAPRDREPTEAFF
J: TRBJ1-1; V: TRBV7-3; size: many; CDR3: CASSLRDNTEAFF
J: TRBJ1-1; V: TRBV12-3/TRBV12-4; size: -; CDR3: CASSISGGEAFF
J: TRBJ1-5; V: TRBV25-1; size: -; CDR3: CASSVGLQPQHF
J: TRBJ1-5; V: TRBV19; size: few; CDR3: CASSIGWGPGQPQHF
J: TRBJ2-7; V: TRBV10-2; size: -; CDR3: CASMKGGPGEQYF
J: TRBJ1-4; V: TRBV25-1; size: -; CDR3: CASSQPGRGLFF
J: TRBJ2-3; V: TRBV6-5; size: once; CDR3: CASSYRSGRVDTQYF